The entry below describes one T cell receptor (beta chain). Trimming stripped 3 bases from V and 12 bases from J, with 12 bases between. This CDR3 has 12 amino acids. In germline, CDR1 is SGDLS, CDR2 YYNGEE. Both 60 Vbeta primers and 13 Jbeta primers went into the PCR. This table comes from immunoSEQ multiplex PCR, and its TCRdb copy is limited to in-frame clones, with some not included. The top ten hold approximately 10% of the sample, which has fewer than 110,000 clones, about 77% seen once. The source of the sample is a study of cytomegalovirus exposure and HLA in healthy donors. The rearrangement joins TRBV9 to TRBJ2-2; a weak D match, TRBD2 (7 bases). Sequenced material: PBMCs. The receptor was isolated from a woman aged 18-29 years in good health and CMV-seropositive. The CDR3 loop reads CASSGGGEKLFF. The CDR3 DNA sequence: TGTGCCAGCAGCGGAGGGGGGGAGAAGCTGTTTTTT.